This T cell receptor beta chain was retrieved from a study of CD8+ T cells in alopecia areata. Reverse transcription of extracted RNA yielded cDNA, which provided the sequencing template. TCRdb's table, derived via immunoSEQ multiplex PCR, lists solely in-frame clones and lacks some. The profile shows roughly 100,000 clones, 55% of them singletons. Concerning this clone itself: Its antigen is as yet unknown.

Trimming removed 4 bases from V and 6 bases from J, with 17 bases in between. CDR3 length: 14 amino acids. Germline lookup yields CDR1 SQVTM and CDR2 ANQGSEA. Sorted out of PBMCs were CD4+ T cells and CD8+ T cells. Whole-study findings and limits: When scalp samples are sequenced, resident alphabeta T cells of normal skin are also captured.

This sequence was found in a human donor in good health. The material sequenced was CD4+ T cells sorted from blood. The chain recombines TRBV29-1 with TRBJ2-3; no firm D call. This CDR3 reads CSVGRQGIRDTQYF. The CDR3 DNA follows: TGCAGCGTTGGCCGCCAAGGTATCAGGGATACGCAGTATTTT.